By share, the clone carrying this T cell receptor beta chain ranks as large. This specimen comes from a study of blood T cell repertoires in COVID-19. Per the germline V gene, CDR1 is SEHNR and CDR2 is FQNEAQ (reference sequence). CDR3 size: 16 residues. The V segment lost 6 bases and the J segment 0 bases; nucleotides outside the gene matches: 5. The table came from immunoSEQ multiplex PCR; TCRdb's copy has only in-frame clones and leaves some out. The table records approximately 300,000 clones, roughly 85% of them present only once. This clonotype originated in a woman in her 30s who had been exposed to COVID-19. The J gene is TRBJ2-2, the V gene TRBV7-9, with 9 bases fitting TRBD2. Sequenced: PBMCs or T cells enriched from blood (not recorded which). CDR3 residues: CASSISGSPNTGELFF. The CDR3 DNA sequence: TGTGCCAGCAGTATTAGCGGGAGCCCGAACACCGGGGAGCTGTTTTTT. Full variable domain (outside the CDR3, taken from reference TRBV7-9 and TRBJ2-2): DTGVSQNPRHKITKRGQNVTFRCDPISEHNRLYWYRQTLGQGPEFLTYFQNEAQLEKSRLLSDRFSAERPKGSFSTLEIQRTEQGDSAMYLCASSISGSPNTGELFFGEGSRLTVL.